Described below is a single T cell receptor (beta chain) sequence and its context. With survey level as its setting, the immunoSEQ assay was v3.0. Produced via immunoSEQ multiplex PCR; TCRdb's table is partial and in-frame only. The sample includes about 25,000 clones, 81% of them seen just once. J lost 0 bases, V lost 8 bases, and 12 bases had no gene match. The CDR3 contains 15 residues. Germline V lookup: CDR1 SQVTM, CDR2 ANQGSEA. This specimen belongs to a study of long-term antiretroviral therapy in people with HIV. The sequence came from a woman aged 18-29 years with HIV. V is TRBV29-1 and J is TRBJ1-1, with 7 bases fitting TRBD1. This specimen was unsorted PBMCs, taken at the start of antiretroviral therapy, before treatment. CDR3 region: CSSSGGWGMNTEAFF. In DNA, the CDR3 is TGCAGCTCATCAGGGGGGTGGGGGATGAACACTGAAGCTTTCTTT. The whole variable domain, filled in from reference TRBV29-1 and TRBJ1-1, reads SAVISQKPSRDICQRGTSLTIQCQVDSQVTMMFWYRQQPGQSLTLIATANQGSEATYESGFVIDKFPISRPNLTFSTLTVSNMSPEDSSIYLCSSSGGWGMNTEAFFGQGTRLTVV.